This TCR beta chain was identified in a study of blood T cells in healthy people across ages. RNA extraction gave at least 5.5 micrograms of total RNA per sample. Primers used in a second PCR of about 7 to 12 cycles were a sample-barcoded 5' primer and a J-beta primer mix. A template-switch adaptor containing 12 random nucleotides labeled each cDNA molecule. TCRdb ran MiXCR on the 5' RACE reads and lists one entry per CDR3 protein. The sample records roughly 1,300,000 distinct CDR3 sequences, approximately 59% being singletons. As for this clonotype: Its antigen remains unknown.

Notes on the study in general: Estimates drawn from one million T cells were deemed to understate diversity.

The CDR3 has 13 amino acids. V dropped 4 bases and J dropped 11; count of bases not matched to a gene: 12. Germline V CDR1 and CDR2: DFQATT, SNEGSKA (reference sequence). The sample was blood. V and J are TRBV20-1 and TRBJ1-2, with TRBD1 identical over 8 bases. This TCR derives from a man in his late teens or twenties in good health. The CDR3 protein is CSAIGQGTTIYTF. CDR3 bases: TGCAGTGCTATCGGACAGGGCACAACTATTTACACCTTC.